What follows describes a single T cell receptor (beta chain). The antigen is not known. This record comes from a study of post-analysis software for immune sequencing data. Study observations and caveats: TRBV5-6, TRBV5-1 and TRBV20-1 were among about 5 TRBV segments more frequent in patients than controls. Multiple sclerosis patients showed significantly lower normalized Chao1 diversity than controls did. Under the F measure, samples that were prepared in one batch clustered strongly together.

Incorporated into the TCR beta cDNA libraries were unique molecular identifiers, which served to reduce PCR and sequencing biases. TCRdb fed the PCR reads into MiXCR, producing one record per CDR3 protein. The sample shows 750,000 to 950,000 distinct CDR3 sequences, roughly half of them seen only once. The CDR3 extends over 16 amino acids. Germline CDR1 and CDR2: DFQATT and SNEGSKA (reference sequence). Trimming cost V 0 bases and J 0 bases, with 15 bases left between them. The source of this sequence is a girl aged 5-17 years with multiple sclerosis. The J gene is TRBJ2-7, the V gene TRBV20-1, with D uncertain. Sequencing was done on a sample of blood. The CDR3 nucleotides read TGCAGTGCTAGAGAGGCGGTAACGGGTGTCTCCTACGAGCAGTACTTC. Protein product: CSAREAVTGVSYEQYF.